This T cell receptor (beta chain) was recovered during a study of blood T cell repertoires in COVID-19. Overall study context: Samples taken during acute and convalescent COVID-19 were collected in the United States, Italy and Spain. In each case, the material was cDNA or gDNA derived from T cells, B-cell-depleted T cells, or PBMCs.

V dropped 2 bases and J dropped 8 bases, with 9 bases sitting between them. The CDR3 sequence is 13 residues long. In the study's own analysis: Counts of nucleated cells, estimated from reference gene primer amplification, were obtained. The protocol was immunoSEQ multiplex PCR, while the TCRdb copy is restricted to in-frame clones and leaves out a portion. The V and J calls and the clone size are those of that table, but D and trimming were determined from the DNA. The data show 650,000 to 800,000 clones, with 90% seen just once and over 0.2% held by the top ten. The genes are TRBV12-3 or TRBV12-4 and TRBJ1-4; D possibly corresponds to TRBD1 (5 bases). Material: peripheral blood. This receptor was taken from a woman aged 18-29 years with acute or convalescent COVID-19. As DNA, the CDR3 is TGTGCCAGCAGTTTACGGGGGTACGAAAAACTGTTTTTT. It encodes CASSLRGYEKLFF.